Below, 7 T cell receptor beta chains from the same sample are listed, as sequenced in a study of T cell responses to AZD1222 COVID-19 vaccine. Repertoires were generated with immunoSEQ multiplex PCR, while TCRdb's copy carries only in-frame clones and drops some. Among some 150,000 clones listed, around 90% were seen once. The source material was peripheral blood, sampled on day 0 of AZD1222 vaccination. These TCRs come from an adult in good health.

The chain has TRBV4-2 and TRBJ2-5, with TRBD2 matching 9 bases. J gave up 2 bases and V 0 bases, and 16 bases lay outside the gene matches. This CDR3 contains 20 residues. Germline V CDR1 and CDR2: LGHNA, YNFKEQ. CDR3 sequence: CASSQEGSGSARGGQETQYF. The CDR3 coding sequence is TGTGCCAGCAGCCAAGAGGGTAGCGGGAGTGCGAGGGGGGGACAAGAGACCCAGTACTTC.

The chain has TRBV11-3 and TRBJ1-2; D not resolved. Per the germline V gene, CDR1 is SGHNT and CDR2 is YENEEA. The CDR3 is made up of 16 amino acids. Trimming took off 1 base at V and 7 bases at J, with 19 bases between the two ends. The DNA of the CDR3 is TGTGCCAGCAGCTTAGTATCGTCGGTGGCAGCCAGTGGCTACACCTTC. This gives the protein CASSLVSSVAASGYTF.

The J gene is TRBJ1-1, the V gene TRBV4-3; no reliable D call. Germline loops: CDR1 LGHNA, CDR2 YSLEER. Trimming took 4 bases from V and 0 from J, leaving 12 bases between them. The CDR3 contains 15 residues. The CDR3 bases are TGCGCCAGCAGCCTATACAAACATGTGAACACTGAAGCTTTCTTT. Protein: CASSLYKHVNTEAFF.

The V gene is TRBV5-1, the J gene TRBJ2-7, with TRBD2 identical over 12 bases. CDR3 size: 15 residues. The trim removed 4 bases at V and 6 bases at J, leaving 8 bases unmatched. Germline loops: CDR1 SGHRS, CDR2 YFSETQ. CDR3 DNA sequence: TGCGCCAGCAGCGGAACTAGCGGGAGGTTGGGCGAGCAGTACTTC. Translated: CASSGTSGRLGEQYF.

The rearrangement joins TRBV9 to TRBJ2-1; 9 nucleotides match TRBD2. Germline V gene sequence: CDR1 SGDLS, CDR2 YYNGEE. V trimming: 6 bases; J trimming: 10 bases; junction bases outside the gene matches: 8. This CDR3 is 13 amino acids long. The CDR3 is CASNGGTSREQFF. The CDR3, as DNA: TGTGCCAGCAATGGCGGGACTAGCAGGGAGCAGTTCTTC.

The gene calls are TRBV19 and TRBJ2-1; D is undetermined. The V end was cut by 6 bases, the J end by 0 bases, with 3 bases between. The CDR3 totals 12 residues. Germline CDR1 is LNHDA and CDR2 is SQIVND (reference sequence). CDR3 in DNA: TGTGCCAGTAGGGGCTCCTACAATGAGCAGTTCTTC. Protein: CASRGSYNEQFF.

This clone has a single count. This rearrangement joins TRBV6-1 to TRBJ1-5; a weak D match, TRBD1 (6 bases). Trimming stripped 2 bases from V and 10 bases from J, with 15 bases between. CDR1 is MNHNS and CDR2 is SASEGT in the germline V gene. The CDR3 extends over 14 amino acids. The CDR3 spells CASSEPRQGHPQHF. The DNA of the CDR3 is TGTGCCAGCAGTGAACCCCGGCAGGGGCACCCCCAGCATTTT.